The 14 T cell receptor beta chains in this list originate from one sample, sequenced in a study of T cell changes during pregnancy in multiple sclerosis. Clones were read by immunoSEQ multiplex PCR, and TCRdb kept only the in-frame ones, dropping some. Of approximately 33,000 clones listed, almost 90% are singletons. The sequences come from CD4+ T cells from peripheral blood mononuclear cells, collected in the first trimester of pregnancy. The receptors come from a female donor in good health, enrolled as a control in a pregnancy study.

This clone appeared once. This sequence joins TRBV5-1 and TRBJ1-2; a weak D match, TRBD1 (6 bases). Trimming cost V 3 bases and J 0 bases, with 21 bases left between them. The CDR3 extends over 18 amino acids. The germline V gene has CDR1 SGHRS and CDR2 YFSETQ. CDR3 residues: CASSSGAWRYNANYGYTF. The CDR3 bases are TGCGCCAGCAGCTCAGGGGCCTGGCGATACAACGCTAACTATGGCTACACCTTC.

The chain has TRBV7-9 and TRBJ1-1; no definite D call. Germline CDR1 reads SEHNR; CDR2 reads FQNEAQ (reference sequence). The CDR3 loop spans 13 amino acids. V was cut by 1 base and J by 1 base, with 4 bases left in between. As DNA, the CDR3 is TGTGCCAGCAGCTTAGGGAGGAACACTGAAGCTTTCTTT. Amino acids: CASSLGRNTEAFF.

This sequence joins TRBV12-5 and TRBJ1-2; 10 positions agree with TRBD1. The ends lost 3 bases at V and 3 bases at J; junction bases unmatched: 7. The germline CDR1 and CDR2 sequences are LGHNT and FRNRAP. The length of the CDR3 is 16 residues. CDR3 sequence: CASGFGGGQGYYGYTF. The DNA of the CDR3 is TGTGCTAGTGGTTTCGGTGGGGGACAGGGGTACTATGGCTACACCTTC.

V is TRBV7-3 and J is TRBJ2-1; 7 bases fit TRBD1. V gave up 4 bases and J gave up 4 bases; unmatched junction bases: 7. Germline V lookup: CDR1 SGHTA, CDR2 FQGTGA. The CDR3 loop spans 15 amino acids. This CDR3 is CASSSPTGSYNEQFF. For the CDR3, the DNA is TGTGCCAGCAGCTCACCGACAGGGTCTTACAATGAGCAGTTCTTC.

This chain connects TRBV15 to TRBJ2-7; 8 bases are a match to TRBD1. Germline-derived CDR1 and CDR2 are LNHNV and YYDKDF (reference sequence). The trim removed 3 bases at V and 2 bases at J, leaving 6 bases unmatched. The CDR3 has 15 residues. The CDR3 here is CATSSGTGATYEQYF. As DNA, the CDR3 is TGTGCCACCAGCAGTGGGACAGGTGCAACCTACGAGCAGTACTTC.

J is TRBJ2-3 and V is TRBV7-9; TRBD1 matches 7 bases. Germline loops: CDR1 SEHNR, CDR2 FQNEAQ (reference sequence). Germline trimming cut 4 bases from V and 0 bases from J; bases unmatched to any gene: 7. There are 16 residues in the CDR3. Written as DNA, the CDR3 is TGTGCCAGCAGCTCCGGGACAGTTAGTAGCACAGATACGCAGTATTTT. It is translated as CASSSGTVSSTDTQYF. Based on the CDR3 plus reference TRBV7-9 and TRBJ2-3, the full variable domain is DTGVSQNPRHKITKRGQNVTFRCDPISEHNRLYWYRQTLGQGPEFLTYFQNEAQLEKSRLLSDRFSAERPKGSFSTLEIQRTEQGDSAMYLCASSSGTVSSTDTQYFGPGTRLTVL.

V usage is TRBV5-6 and J usage is TRBJ2-3; tentatively, D is TRBD1 (5 bases). CDR1 is SGHDT and CDR2 is YYEEEE in the germline V gene. This CDR3 is 15 amino acids long. V gave up 6 bases and J gave up 10 bases, with 24 bases separating them. The CDR3 reads CASTLLDRWSVPQYF. The CDR3 nucleotides are TGTGCCAGCACGCTCCTAGACAGATGGTCCGTTCCGCAGTATTTT.

The chain couples TRBV7-9 to TRBJ1-3; TRBD1 agrees at 7 bases. J gave up 4 bases and V 0 bases, and 3 bases lay outside the gene matches. The CDR3 has 15 residues. The germline gives CDR1 SEHNR, CDR2 FQNEAQ (reference sequence). The CDR3 protein is CASSLAGGNGNTIYF. The CDR3, as DNA: TGTGCCAGCAGCTTAGCAGGGGGCAACGGAAACACCATATATTTT.

This chain joins TRBV5-1 and TRBJ2-5; D possibly corresponds to TRBD2 (6 bases). This CDR3 region has 15 residues. Trimming stripped 3 bases from V and 5 bases from J, with 17 bases between. Germline CDR1 SGHRS, CDR2 YFSETQ. The CDR3 nucleotides are TGCGCCAGCAGCTCTATCCCGGGGGAGCGTGAGACCCAGTACTTC. It codes for CASSSIPGERETQYF.

The V and J genes are TRBV30 and TRBJ2-7; D ambiguous. V was cut by 0 bases and J by 3 bases, with 9 bases left in between. The CDR3 spans 13 residues. The germline V gene has CDR1 GTSNPN and CDR2 SVGIG (reference sequence). This CDR3 is CAWSVQQVYEQYF. Written as DNA, the CDR3 is TGTGCCTGGAGTGTACAACAAGTCTACGAGCAGTACTTC.

In this sample, this clone turned up once. The chain uses TRBV6-1 and TRBJ2-6; 9 nucleotides match TRBD1. Per germline, CDR1 MNHNS and CDR2 SASEGT. V was pared by 5 bases and J by 4 bases, with 3 bases of the junction left unmatched. The CDR3 covers 15 residues. The CDR3 nucleotides read TGTGCCAGCAGTCGGACAGGGGAGGGGGCCAACGTCCTGACTTTC. Translation: CASSRTGEGANVLTF.

This rearrangement joins TRBV13 to TRBJ2-7; 11 bases match TRBD1. The V and J ends lost 0 bases and 6 bases, in that order; junction bases with no gene match: 4. CDR1 is PRHDT, CDR2 FYEKMQ, per germline (reference sequence). The CDR3 runs to 15 residues. CDR3 in amino acids: CASSLGDRGPIEQYF. The CDR3 bases are TGTGCCAGCAGCTTAGGGGACAGGGGGCCGATCGAGCAGTACTTC.

The chain combines TRBV28 with TRBJ1-1, with D uncertain. Trimming shortened V by 10 bases and J by 2 bases, and 8 bases separated the two germline ends. Germline values: CDR1 MDHEN, CDR2 SYDVKM. The CDR3 is made up of 11 amino acids. The CDR3 DNA reads as TGTGCCACCGAGGGAAACACTGAAGCTTTCTTT. It yields the protein CATEGNTEAFF.

This clone has just one count. V and J are TRBV9 and TRBJ2-5; D perhaps matches TRBD1 (7 bases). This CDR3 is built from 15 residues. The germline V gene encodes CDR1 SGDLS and CDR2 YYNGEE. V shed 0 bases and J shed 4 bases, with 13 bases lying between them. The CDR3 region has the DNA TGTGCCAGCAGCGTAGGAGCAGGGGGGAGAGAGACCCAGTACTTC. Translated: CASSVGAGGRETQYF.